This T cell receptor beta chain was sequenced for a study of cytomegalovirus exposure and HLA in healthy donors. Concerning this clone: Its antigen is as yet unknown.

Study-wide points: One later analysis reportedly identified an Asian-associated ancestry cluster that showed fewer N-insertions than the roughly 720-donor mean. A later analysis showed TCR association rates differing by HLA locus, peaking at DRB1 and lowest at HLA-C. About 90% or about 30% of the time was how often most TCR beta V segments were productive, according to an earlier analysis. Analysis performed later found about 17,000 TCR beta sequences associated with HLA alleles at 0.05 false discovery rate.

The PCR made use of 60 Vbeta and 13 Jbeta primers. TCRdb keeps only in-frame clones here, not all; method: immunoSEQ multiplex PCR. The sample lists some 140,000 clones, approximately 10% occurring once. Source material: PBMCs. The TCR originated in a woman aged 40-49 years in good health and CMV-seropositive.

DNA for the CDR3: TGTGCCAGCAGCGCCGCCCCTCTTACAGGGAAGGGGTATGGCTACACCTTC. Protein: CASSAAPLTGKGYGYTF. The chain recombines TRBV21-1 with TRBJ1-2; TRBD1 is the table's D call and was not checked against the DNA. TRBV21-1 is described as a pseudogene. This CDR3 is built from 17 residues.